The 27 T cell receptor beta chains listed next were all sequenced from one sample in a study of cytomegalovirus exposure and HLA in healthy donors. This PCR relied on a set of 60 Vbeta primers and 13 Jbeta primers. Sequencing was performed with immunoSEQ multiplex PCR; in TCRdb, only in-frame clones are kept and a portion is missing. The data show about 100,000 clones, around 77% seen once. Sequencing used PBMCs. All receptors come from a man aged 50-60 years in good health and CMV-seropositive.

CDR3 bases: TGCGCCAGCAGCCAACGACAGTACTCTGGAAACACCATATATTTT. Translating gives CASSQRQYSGNTIYF. V is TRBV4-3 and J is TRBJ1-3; D may be TRBD1 (5 bases). Germline V gene sequence: CDR1 LGHNA, CDR2 YSLEER. Trimming pared 2 bases from V and 0 bases from J, leaving 8 bases between. The CDR3 length is 15 residues.

This chain connects TRBV5-6 to TRBJ2-5, with 10 bases lining up with TRBD2. With 5 bases clipped from V and 5 bases from J, the junction kept 12 bases outside the gene matches. Looked up from germline, CDR1 is SGHDT and CDR2 is YYEEEE. This CDR3 has 16 residues. CDR3 in DNA: TGTGCCAGCAGTTCCACGGTAGCGGGGGGCCGGGAGACCCAGTACTTC. Translation: CASSSTVAGGRETQYF.

The chain couples TRBV28 to TRBJ1-2, with 8 bases fitting TRBD1. CDR1 MDHEN and CDR2 SYDVKM come from the germline V gene. The CDR3 runs to 12 residues. Trimming cost V 7 bases and J 8 bases; bases outside gene matches: 6. CDR3 DNA: TGTGCCAGCACTGACAGGGGTTGGGGCTACACCTTC. Translating it yields CASTDRGWGYTF.

This clone has just a few counts. The rearrangement uses TRBV5-6 and TRBJ1-3, with 8 bases identical to TRBD1. Germline V gene lookup returns CDR1 SGHDT and CDR2 YYEEEE. The CDR3 is 15 residues long. The ends lost 4 bases at V and 2 bases at J; junction bases unmatched: 5. The CDR3 region has the DNA TGTGCCAGCAGCATGCTACAGGGGGCTGGAAACACCATATATTTT. The encoded protein is CASSMLQGAGNTIYF.

The chain joins TRBV30 to TRBJ1-2; TRBD1 is a possible D gene (5 bases). Per the germline V gene, CDR1 is GTSNPN and CDR2 is SVGIG (reference sequence). V gave up 0 bases and J gave up 8 bases, with 10 bases separating them. This CDR3 spans 12 amino acids. The CDR3 region is CAWSVPGGGYTF. For the CDR3, the DNA is TGTGCCTGGAGTGTACCCGGGGGGGGCTACACCTTC.

The V call is TRBV19, the J call TRBJ1-4, with D perhaps matching TRBD1 (5 bases). Per the germline V gene, CDR1 is LNHDA and CDR2 is SQIVND (reference sequence). Trimming took 5 bases from V and 2 from J, leaving 9 bases between them. The CDR3 has 14 amino acids. The CDR3 region has the DNA TGTGCCAGTAGTCTAGGGGCGACTAATGAAAAACTGTTTTTT. This codes for CASSLGATNEKLFF.

This clone was seen only a few times. J is TRBJ2-1 and V is TRBV5-1, with TRBD2 identical over 16 bases. Germline V gene data show CDR1 as SGHRS and CDR2 as YFSETQ. V dropped 0 bases and J dropped 7; count of bases not matched to a gene: 4. This CDR3 has 17 residues. The CDR3 nucleotides read TGCGCCAGCAGCTTGGCGGGACTAGCGGGGGGGAGGAATGAGCAGTTCTTC. Amino acid sequence: CASSLAGLAGGRNEQFF.

V is TRBV10-3 and J is TRBJ1-5; TRBD1 agrees at 9 bases. Germline CDR1 ENHRY, CDR2 SYGVKD. V lost 3 bases, J lost 3 bases, and 3 bases stayed unmatched. The CDR3 covers 15 residues. CDR3 nucleotide sequence: TGTGCCATCAGTGAAGGACAGGGGATCAATCAGCCCCAGCATTTT. This codes for CAISEGQGINQPQHF.

The chain joins TRBV6-6 to TRBJ2-3; D might be TRBD2 (6 bases). Trimming shortened V by 6 bases and J by 0 bases, and 10 bases separated the two germline ends. The length of the CDR3 is 14 residues. Germline V gene lookup returns CDR1 MNHNY and CDR2 SVGAGI (reference sequence). The CDR3: CASSHSGSTDTQYF. The CDR3 nucleotides are TGTGCCAGCAGCCACAGCGGGAGCACAGATACGCAGTATTTT.

This clone was observed a handful of times. The chain joins TRBV6-1 to TRBJ2-2, with D perhaps TRBD1 (7 bases). The V end was cut by 8 bases, the J end by 1 base, with 14 bases between. CDR1 and CDR2 from the germline V gene are MNHNS and SASEGT. CDR3 size: 15 residues. DNA of the CDR3: TGTGCCAGCTTGGGGGGACAGCTGAACACCGGGGAGCTGTTTTTT. Its translation is CASLGGQLNTGELFF.

This chain uses TRBV6-5 with TRBJ1-2; a possible D gene is TRBD1 (5 bases). This CDR3 is built from 14 residues. Trimming stripped 9 bases from V and 7 bases from J, with 21 bases between. Germline V gene lookup returns CDR1 MNHEY and CDR2 SVGAGI. CDR3 sequence reads: CASYGAGTRSGYTF. The CDR3 region has the DNA TGTGCCAGTTACGGGGCAGGGACTAGGAGTGGCTACACCTTC.

The V and J genes are TRBV13 and TRBJ1-2; D is unresolved. The CDR3 has 13 amino acids. Germline assignment: CDR1 PRHDT and CDR2 FYEKMQ (reference sequence). Trimming removed 5 bases at V and 9 bases at J, with 16 bases between. For the CDR3, the DNA is TGTGCCAGCAGCGGGAGGGCAGAGGCAAGCTACACCTTC. Translating it yields CASSGRAEASYTF.

The V gene is TRBV7-9, the J gene TRBJ2-1; TRBD1 matches 7 bases. J was trimmed by 0 bases and V by 2 bases; bases with no gene match: 13. The length of the CDR3 is 19 residues. Germline V gene sequence: CDR1 SEHNR, CDR2 FQNEAQ (reference sequence). The CDR3 is CASSLSLGQARSSYNEQFF. The DNA of the CDR3 is TGTGCCAGCAGCTTATCTCTTGGACAGGCGAGGAGCTCCTACAATGAGCAGTTCTTC.

This clone was recorded once. The chain uses TRBV11-2 and TRBJ2-7; TRBD1 might be the D (5 bases). This CDR3 spans 18 amino acids. V shed 1 base and J shed 2 bases, with 21 bases lying between them. Germline V CDR1 and CDR2: SGHAT, FQNNGV. CDR3 residues: CASSLAVGSGMFTYEQYF. In DNA form, the CDR3 reads TGTGCCAGCAGCTTAGCCGTCGGGTCAGGGATGTTTACCTACGAGCAGTACTTC.

The chain couples TRBV5-1 to TRBJ2-3, with D possibly being TRBD2 (5 bases). The V end was cut by 7 bases, the J end by 0 bases, with 12 bases between. From germline, CDR1 is SGHRS and CDR2 YFSETQ. This CDR3 has 14 residues. The CDR3 DNA is TGCGCCAGCTCGCGGCCGGGGAGCACAGATACGCAGTATTTT. Translation gives CASSRPGSTDTQYF.

The chain links TRBV10-3 to TRBJ2-1, with D tentatively TRBD2 (5 bases). Trimming removed 0 bases at V and 7 bases at J, with 16 bases between. The CDR3 is 16 residues long. The germline gives CDR1 ENHRY, CDR2 SYGVKD. In DNA, the CDR3 is TGTGCCATCAGTGAGTCGATGGGGAGTAGGGTAAATGAGCAGTTCTTC. This translates into CAISESMGSRVNEQFF.

The J gene is TRBJ1-4, the V gene TRBV19; tentatively, D is TRBD1 (5 bases). Trimming took 4 bases from V and 7 from J, leaving 16 bases between them. CDR1 is LNHDA, CDR2 SQIVND, per germline (reference sequence). This CDR3 region has 15 residues. CDR3 DNA: TGTGCCAGTAGTACAGAACTAGGGACTGGTGAAAAACTGTTTTTT. It is translated as CASSTELGTGEKLFF.

The chain employs TRBV27 and TRBJ1-2; D not resolved. With 2 bases removed from V and 4 bases from J, the gap between germline ends came to 8 bases. CDR1 is MNHEY and CDR2 is SMNVEV in the germline V gene (reference sequence). CDR3 length equals 13 residues. DNA for the CDR3: TGTGCCAGCAGTTTACGGGGTGGCTATGGCTACACCTTC. Translating it yields CASSLRGGYGYTF.

The chain joins TRBV9 to TRBJ1-4, with 10 bases matching TRBD1. Unmatched junction bases numbered 6, after V lost 3 bases and J lost 7 bases. CDR3 size: 15 residues. Germline lookup yields CDR1 SGDLS and CDR2 YYNGEE. The CDR3 loop reads CASSATGGAGEKLFF. The CDR3 region has the DNA TGTGCCAGCAGCGCGACAGGGGGCGCTGGTGAAAAACTGTTTTTT.

This clone was detected a few times. The J gene is TRBJ2-3, the V gene TRBV10-3; perhaps TRBD2 as D (7 bases). The germline V gene encodes CDR1 ENHRY and CDR2 SYGVKD. This CDR3 region has 15 residues. V lost 4 bases to trimming and J lost 3 bases, with 14 bases between them. CDR3 loop: CAISARGAGTDTQYF. The CDR3 nucleotides read TGTGCCATCAGTGCTCGGGGGGCAGGTACAGATACGCAGTATTTT.

The chain recombines TRBV10-3 with TRBJ1-2; 7 bases fit TRBD1. Germline trimming cut 8 bases from V and 7 bases from J; bases unmatched to any gene: 16. Looked up from germline, CDR1 is ENHRY and CDR2 is SYGVKD. This CDR3 has 15 amino acids. The CDR3 is CAIGDSRSPLGGYTF. In DNA, the CDR3 is TGTGCCATCGGGGACAGCCGTTCCCCACTCGGTGGCTACACCTTC.

The chain employs TRBV2 and TRBJ1-5; D remains unclear. Germline-derived CDR1 and CDR2 are SNHLY and FYNNEI. Trimming cost V 6 bases and J 0 bases, with 12 bases left between them. CDR3 length equals 15 residues. This chain's CDR3 is CASRRGQNSNQPQHF. DNA of the CDR3: TGTGCCAGCAGGAGAGGGCAGAATAGCAATCAGCCCCAGCATTTT.

This chain connects TRBV14 to TRBJ2-7; D unresolved. The germline V gene has CDR1 SGHDN and CDR2 FVKESK. The CDR3 length is 16 residues. V lost 0 bases, J lost 2 bases, and 14 bases lay in between. This CDR3 reads CASSQEAAAHPYEQYF. The CDR3 DNA is TGTGCCAGCAGCCAAGAGGCGGCAGCCCACCCCTACGAGCAGTACTTC. The full variable domain, rest sourced from reference TRBV14 and TRBJ2-7, is EAGVTQFPSHSVIEKGQTVTLRCDPISGHDNLYWYRRVMGKEIKFLLHFVKESKQDESGMPNNRFLAERTGGTYSTLKVQPAELEDSGVYFCASSQEAAAHPYEQYFGPGTRLTVT.

This sequence joins TRBV7-2 and TRBJ1-5; perhaps TRBD1 as D (5 bases). Germline loops: CDR1 SGHTA, CDR2 FQGNSA. This CDR3 has 15 amino acids. V was shortened by 6 bases and J by 3 bases, with 15 bases between the two germline ends. CDR3 loop: CASRGGEVLNQPQHF. The CDR3 region has the DNA TGTGCCAGCAGGGGGGGAGAGGTTCTCAATCAGCCCCAGCATTTT. The full variable domain, completed using reference TRBV7-2 and TRBJ1-5, is GAGVSQSPSNKVTEKGKDVELRCDPISGHTALYWYRQSLGQGLEFLIYFQGNSAPDKSGLPSDRFSAERTGGSVSTLTIQRTQQEDSAVYLCASRGGEVLNQPQHFGDGTRLSIL.

The rearrangement joins TRBV11-2 to TRBJ1-6, with D unclear. Germline V CDR1 and CDR2: SGHAT, FQNNGV. V was clipped by 4 bases and J by 8 bases, with 15 bases between them. This CDR3 spans 15 amino acids. The CDR3 loop reads CASSSSRERDSPLHF. DNA of the CDR3: TGTGCCAGCAGCTCCTCTAGGGAGAGGGATTCACCCCTCCACTTT.

The gene calls are TRBV18 and TRBJ1-5; TRBD1 matches at 11 bases. This CDR3 is built from 16 residues. The V gene's germline CDR1 is KGHSH and CDR2 LQKENI. Trimming removed 3 bases from V and 5 bases from J; junction bases left unmatched: 6. The CDR3 loop is CASSPGTGGFDQPQHF. In nucleotides, the CDR3 is TGTGCCAGCTCACCGGGGACAGGGGGTTTCGATCAGCCCCAGCATTTT.

V and J are TRBV5-8 and TRBJ1-3; D ambiguous. Germline CDR1 reads SGHTS; CDR2 reads YDEGEE. This CDR3 contains 14 residues. Trimming took off 0 bases at V and 0 bases at J, with 4 bases between the two ends. For the CDR3, the DNA is TGTGCCAGCAGCTTGGGACTCTCTGGAAACACCATATATTTT. Amino acids: CASSLGLSGNTIYF.